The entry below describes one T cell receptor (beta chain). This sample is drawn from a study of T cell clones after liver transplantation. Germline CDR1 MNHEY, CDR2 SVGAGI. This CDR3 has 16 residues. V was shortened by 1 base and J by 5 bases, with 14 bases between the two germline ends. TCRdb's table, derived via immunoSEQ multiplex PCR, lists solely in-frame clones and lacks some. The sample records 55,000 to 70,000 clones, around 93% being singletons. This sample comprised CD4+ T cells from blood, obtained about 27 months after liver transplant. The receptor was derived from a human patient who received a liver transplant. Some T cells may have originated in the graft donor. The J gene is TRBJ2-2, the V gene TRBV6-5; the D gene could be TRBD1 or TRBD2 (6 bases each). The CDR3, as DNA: TGTGCCAGCAGTTACTGGAGGGGGGACGGAACCGGGGAGCTGTTTTTT. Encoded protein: CASSYWRGDGTGELFF.